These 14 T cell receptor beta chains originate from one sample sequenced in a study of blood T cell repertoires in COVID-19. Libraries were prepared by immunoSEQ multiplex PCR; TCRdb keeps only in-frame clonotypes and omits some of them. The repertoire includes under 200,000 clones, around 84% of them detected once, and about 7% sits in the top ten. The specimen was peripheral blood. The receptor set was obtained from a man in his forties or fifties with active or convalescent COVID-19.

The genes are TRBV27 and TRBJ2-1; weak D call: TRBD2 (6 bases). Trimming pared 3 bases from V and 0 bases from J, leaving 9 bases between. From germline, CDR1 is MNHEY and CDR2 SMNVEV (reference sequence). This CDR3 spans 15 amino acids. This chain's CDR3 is CASSFGGGSYNEQFF. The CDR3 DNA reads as TGTGCCAGCAGTTTTGGGGGAGGCTCCTACAATGAGCAGTTCTTC.

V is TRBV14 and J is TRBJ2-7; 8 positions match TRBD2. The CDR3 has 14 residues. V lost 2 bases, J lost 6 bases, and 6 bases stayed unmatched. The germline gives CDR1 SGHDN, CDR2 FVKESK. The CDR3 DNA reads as TGTGCCAGCAGCCAAACGGGAGGGGGGCCCGAGCAGTACTTC. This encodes CASSQTGGGPEQYF.

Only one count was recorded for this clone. CDR3 in DNA: TGTGCCAGCAGCAAACCGGCGGGGACAGCACAAGAGACCCAGTACTTC. Translation gives CASSKPAGTAQETQYF. The chain links TRBV21-1 to TRBJ2-5; TRBD1 is the table's D call and was not checked against the DNA. TRBV21-1 is marked as a pseudogene. The CDR3 extends over 16 amino acids.

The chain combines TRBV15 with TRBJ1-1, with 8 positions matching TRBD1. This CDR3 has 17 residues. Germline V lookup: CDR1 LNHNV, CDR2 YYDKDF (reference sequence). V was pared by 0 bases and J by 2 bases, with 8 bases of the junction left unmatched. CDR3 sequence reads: CATSRDPMDRVNTEAFF. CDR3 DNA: TGTGCCACCAGCAGAGATCCCATGGACAGGGTTAACACTGAAGCTTTCTTT.

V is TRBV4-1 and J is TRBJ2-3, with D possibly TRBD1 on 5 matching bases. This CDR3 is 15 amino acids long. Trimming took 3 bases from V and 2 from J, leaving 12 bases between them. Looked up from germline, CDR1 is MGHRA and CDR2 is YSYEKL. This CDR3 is CASSQTEDPTDTQYF. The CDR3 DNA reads TGCGCCAGCAGCCAGACAGAGGACCCCACAGATACGCAGTATTTT.

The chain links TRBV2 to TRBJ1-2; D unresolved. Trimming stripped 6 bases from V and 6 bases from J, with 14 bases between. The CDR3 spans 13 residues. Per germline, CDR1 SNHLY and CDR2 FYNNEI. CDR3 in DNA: TGTGCCAGCAGCACGGGAACCGCGAATGGCTACACCTTC. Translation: CASSTGTANGYTF. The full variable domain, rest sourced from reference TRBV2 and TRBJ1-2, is EPEVTQTPSHQVTQMGQEVILRCVPISNHLYFYWYRQILGQKVEFLVSFYNNEISEKSEIFDDQFSVERPDGSNFTLKIRSTKLEDSAMYFCASSTGTANGYTFGSGTRLTVV.

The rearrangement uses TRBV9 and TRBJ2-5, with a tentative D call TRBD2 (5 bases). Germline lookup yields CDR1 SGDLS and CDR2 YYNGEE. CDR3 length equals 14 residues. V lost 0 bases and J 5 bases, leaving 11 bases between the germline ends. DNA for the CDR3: TGTGCCAGCAGCGTAGGAGTTGGGGAGGAGACCCAGTACTTC. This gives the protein CASSVGVGEETQYF.

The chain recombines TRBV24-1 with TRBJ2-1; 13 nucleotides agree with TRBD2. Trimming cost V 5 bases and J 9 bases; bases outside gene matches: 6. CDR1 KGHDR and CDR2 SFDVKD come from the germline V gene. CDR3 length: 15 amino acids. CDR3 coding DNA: TGTGCCACCAGTGCAGGACTAGCGGGAGACACTGAGCAGTTCTTC. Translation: CATSAGLAGDTEQFF.

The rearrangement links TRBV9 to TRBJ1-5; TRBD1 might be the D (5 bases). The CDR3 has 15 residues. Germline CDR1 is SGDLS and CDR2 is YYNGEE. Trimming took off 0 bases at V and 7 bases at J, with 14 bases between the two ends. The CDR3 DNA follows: TGTGCCAGCAGCGTAGGTCCCAGGGCTGGACAGCCCCAGCATTTT. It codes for CASSVGPRAGQPQHF.

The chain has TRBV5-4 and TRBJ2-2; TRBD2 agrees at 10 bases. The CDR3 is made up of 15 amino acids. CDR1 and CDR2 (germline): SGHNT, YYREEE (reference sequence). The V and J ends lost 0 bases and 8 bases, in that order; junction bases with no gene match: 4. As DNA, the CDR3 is TGTGCCAGCAGCTTGGGATTAGCGGGAGGAGGGGAGCTGTTTTTT. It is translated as CASSLGLAGGGELFF.

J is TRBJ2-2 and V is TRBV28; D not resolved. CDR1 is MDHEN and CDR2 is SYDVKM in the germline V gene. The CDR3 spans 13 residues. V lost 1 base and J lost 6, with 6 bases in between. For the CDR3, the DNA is TGTGCCAGCAGTTTATCCCAGTCCGGGGAGCTGTTTTTT. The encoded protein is CASSLSQSGELFF.

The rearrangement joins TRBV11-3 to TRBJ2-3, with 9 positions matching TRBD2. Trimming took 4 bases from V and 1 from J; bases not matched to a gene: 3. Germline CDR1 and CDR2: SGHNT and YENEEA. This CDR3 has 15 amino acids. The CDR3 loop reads CASSSRTSGTDTQYF. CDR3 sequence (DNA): TGTGCCAGCAGCTCCCGGACTAGCGGCACAGATACGCAGTATTTT.

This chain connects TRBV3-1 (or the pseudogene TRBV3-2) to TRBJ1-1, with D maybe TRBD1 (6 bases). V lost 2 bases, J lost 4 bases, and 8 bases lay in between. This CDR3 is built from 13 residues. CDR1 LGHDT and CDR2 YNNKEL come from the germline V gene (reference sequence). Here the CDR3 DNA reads TGTGCCAGCAGCCAACAGGGGAGCACTGAAGCTTTCTTT. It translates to CASSQQGSTEAFF.

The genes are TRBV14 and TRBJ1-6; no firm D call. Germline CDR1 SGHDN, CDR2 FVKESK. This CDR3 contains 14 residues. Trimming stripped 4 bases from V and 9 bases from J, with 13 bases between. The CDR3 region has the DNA TGTGCCAGCAGCCGGACGGGAAGAGGTTCACCCCTCCACTTT. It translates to CASSRTGRGSPLHF.